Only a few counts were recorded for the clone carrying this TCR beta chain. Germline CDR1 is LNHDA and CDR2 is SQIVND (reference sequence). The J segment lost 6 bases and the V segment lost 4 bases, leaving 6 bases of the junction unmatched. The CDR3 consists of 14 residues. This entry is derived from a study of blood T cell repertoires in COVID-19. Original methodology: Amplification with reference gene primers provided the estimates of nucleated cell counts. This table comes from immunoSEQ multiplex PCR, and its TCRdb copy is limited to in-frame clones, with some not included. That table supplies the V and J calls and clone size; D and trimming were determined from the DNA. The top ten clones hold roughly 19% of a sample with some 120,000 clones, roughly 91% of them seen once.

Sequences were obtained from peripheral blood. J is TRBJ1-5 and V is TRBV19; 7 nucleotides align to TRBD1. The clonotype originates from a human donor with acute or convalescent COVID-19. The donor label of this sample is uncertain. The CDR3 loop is CASSKGAGGQPQHF. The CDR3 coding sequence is TGTGCCAGTAGTAAAGGGGCAGGGGGTCAGCCCCAGCATTTT.